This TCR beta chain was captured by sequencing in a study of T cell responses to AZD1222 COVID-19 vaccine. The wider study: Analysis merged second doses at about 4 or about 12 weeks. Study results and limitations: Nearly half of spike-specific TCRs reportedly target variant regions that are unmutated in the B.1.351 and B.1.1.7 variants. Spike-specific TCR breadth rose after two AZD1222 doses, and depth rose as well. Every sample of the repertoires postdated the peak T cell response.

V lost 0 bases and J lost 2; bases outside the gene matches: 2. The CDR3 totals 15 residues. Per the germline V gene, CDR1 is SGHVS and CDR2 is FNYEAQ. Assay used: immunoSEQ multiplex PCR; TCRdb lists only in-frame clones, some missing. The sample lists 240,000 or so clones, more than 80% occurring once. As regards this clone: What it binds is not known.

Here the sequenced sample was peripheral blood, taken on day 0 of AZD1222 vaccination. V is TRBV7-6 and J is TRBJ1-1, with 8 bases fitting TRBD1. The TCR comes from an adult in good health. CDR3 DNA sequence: TGTGCCAGCAGCTTAGCCGGGACAGGTAACACTGAAGCTTTCTTT. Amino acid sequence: CASSLAGTGNTEAFF.